Here is one T cell receptor (beta chain) with its context. The antigen is not known. CDR3 length: 15 amino acids. Germline lookup yields CDR1 SNHLY and CDR2 FYNNEI. The V end was cut by 6 bases, the J end by 0 bases, with 9 bases between. This sample is drawn from a study of T-cell memory formation after mild COVID-19. Whole-study results and caveats: Cross-reactive memory apparently joined, as some responding clones appeared in pre-infection memory. Contracting clones from day 15 to 85 showed balanced CD4/CD8; later expanders favored CD4+. CD8+ contracting clones occupied EMRA, while CD4+ ones occupied mainly CM and EM.

The TCR alpha and TCR beta cDNA libraries, bearing sample barcodes and UMIs, were generated by 5'RACE using constant-segment primers. Using its own MiXCR run on the 5' RACE reads, TCRdb lists one record per CDR3 protein. The repertoire holds about 600,000 distinct CDR3 sequences, with about 20% as singletons. The sequence was collected from an adult woman who had mild COVID-19 (a few samples of this study predate the infection). Cell type and time point are not known. The chain employs TRBV2 and TRBJ1-6, with no clear D. The sequenced sample consisted of PBMCs or a T cell subset sorted from them (not recorded which). The CDR3 loop is CASRYGSSYNSPLHF. CDR3 nucleotide sequence: TGTGCCAGCAGATACGGGAGCTCCTATAATTCACCCCTCCACTTT.